This T cell receptor (beta chain) was observed in a study of human T cells and chemical hapten exposure. Study results and limitations: TCRs at high frequency, those above 1 in 1000, did not change with DPC sensitization.

Trimming left V 1 base short and J 1 base short, with 10 bases between. The CDR3 runs 15 residues. CDR1 is SGHVS, CDR2 FQNEAQ, per germline. The time point was: pre-sensitization, week 0. Documented treatment: therapeutic diphenylcyclopropenone sensitization with weekly scalp DPC. TCRdb redid the calling of the RACE reads with MiXCR, one entry per CDR3 protein. The table includes roughly 380,000 distinct CDR3 sequences, roughly 5% detected once. In this sample, this clonotype turned up many times. The antigen is undetermined. The TCR was taken from a woman aged 45-65 years with alopecia areata. Some clones in this sample may be carry-over from other donors' samples. J is TRBJ1-1 and V is TRBV7-8; D not resolved. The sample was whole blood, taken in connection with sensitization to the hapten diphenylcyclopropenone (DPC). The DNA of the CDR3 is TGTGCCAGCAGCTTAGAGGTCCGGCAGAACACTGAAGCTTTCTTT. Its protein product is CASSLEVRQNTEAFF.